The 18 T cell receptor beta chains below all came from one sample that was sequenced in a study of STAT5B mutations in CD4+ large granular lymphocyte leukemia. Clones were read by immunoSEQ multiplex PCR, and TCRdb kept only the in-frame ones, dropping some. The table includes roughly 30,000 clones, 70% to 85% detected once. Sequencing used CD4+ T cells from blood buffy coats. These receptors originate from a human donor in good health.

The table lists this clone with a count of one. The chain combines TRBV6-6 with TRBJ1-2, with 7 bases aligning to TRBD1. Germline V gene lookup returns CDR1 MNHNY and CDR2 SVGAGI (reference sequence). Trimming removed 6 bases from V and 7 bases from J; junction bases left unmatched: 8. The CDR3 spans 13 residues. In DNA, the CDR3 is TGTGCCAGCAGCCGGGACAGCACTATTGGCTACACCTTC. This translates into CASSRDSTIGYTF.

This clone turned up a few times. This sequence joins TRBV5-1 and TRBJ2-7, with D unclear. The CDR3 spans 13 residues. Germline-derived CDR1 and CDR2 are SGHRS and YFSETQ. With 2 bases removed from V and 2 bases from J, the gap between germline ends came to 8 bases. The CDR3 sequence: CASSLKLTYEQYF. Written as DNA, the CDR3 is TGCGCCAGCAGCTTAAAACTAACCTACGAGCAGTACTTC.

This chain uses TRBV5-8 with TRBJ2-1, with a tentative D call TRBD2 (6 bases). V lost 6 bases and J lost 1, with 14 bases in between. Per germline, CDR1 SGHTS and CDR2 YDEGEE. This CDR3 comprises 15 residues. For the CDR3, the DNA is TGTGCCAGCACCCTACTAGCATTGTCCTACAATGAGCAGTTCTTC. Amino acids: CASTLLALSYNEQFF.

The chain links TRBV19 to TRBJ2-1; weak D call: TRBD2 (5 bases). This CDR3 contains 15 residues. Germline V lookup: CDR1 LNHDA, CDR2 SQIVND (reference sequence). Trimming took 2 bases from V and 4 from J, leaving 12 bases between them. The CDR3 DNA is TGTGCCAGTAGTATATCCGGAGGAAGGTACAATGAGCAGTTCTTC. Residues: CASSISGGRYNEQFF. The full variable domain, rest sourced from reference TRBV19 and TRBJ2-1, is DGGITQSPKYLFRKEGQNVTLSCEQNLNHDAMYWYRQDPGQGLRLIYYSQIVNDFQKGDIAEGYSVSREKKESFPLTVTSAQKNPTAFYLCASSISGGRYNEQFFGPGTRLTVL.

This clone is a singleton in its sample. This sequence joins TRBV27 and TRBJ2-1, with 7 bases aligning to TRBD1. The CDR3 has 17 amino acids. The germline gives CDR1 MNHEY, CDR2 SMNVEV (reference sequence). V lost 0 bases, J lost 4 bases, and 9 bases stayed unmatched. The CDR3, as DNA: TGTGCCAGCAGTTTATCCCCCCCCGGGACAGTATACAATGAGCAGTTCTTC. Its translation: CASSLSPPGTVYNEQFF.

The chain joins TRBV5-1 to TRBJ1-5; D unresolved. This CDR3 is built from 15 residues. Germline lookup yields CDR1 SGHRS and CDR2 YFSETQ. Deletions cut 4 bases from V and 1 base from J, with 12 bases between. The DNA for the CDR3 is TGCGCCAGCAGCCCCACCTACAGAAGCAATCAGCCCCAGCATTTT. The encoded protein is CASSPTYRSNQPQHF.

V and J are TRBV28 and TRBJ1-2; D is perhaps TRBD1 (6 bases). This CDR3 has 14 residues. CDR1 is MDHEN, CDR2 SYDVKM, per germline. The V gene lost 4 bases and the J gene lost 4 bases, with 13 bases spanning the gap. CDR3 in amino acids: CASSSLRGRYGYTF. For the CDR3, the DNA is TGTGCCAGCAGTTCACTCAGGGGTCGCTATGGCTACACCTTC.

This clone was picked up one time. This chain connects TRBV5-4 to TRBJ1-4; TRBD1 matches at 11 bases. CDR3 length equals 15 residues. CDR1 is SGHNT, CDR2 YYREEE, per germline (reference sequence). V lost 4 bases and J lost 6; bases outside the gene matches: 5. CDR3 coding DNA: TGTGCCAGCAGCGATCGGGACAGGGGGTATGAAAAACTGTTTTTT. It encodes CASSDRDRGYEKLFF.

The chain carries TRBV5-6 and TRBJ1-1; TRBD1 agrees at 8 bases. The ends lost 3 bases at V and 0 bases at J; junction bases unmatched: 10. The CDR3 is 17 amino acids. CDR1 is SGHDT and CDR2 is YYEEEE in the germline V gene. Here the CDR3 DNA reads TGTGCCAGCAGCTCCCTACTGGACAGGGCCCTGAACACTGAAGCTTTCTTT. This encodes CASSSLLDRALNTEAFF.

The chain employs TRBV29-1 and TRBJ2-1; TRBD2 matches at 9 bases. CDR1 SQVTM and CDR2 ANQGSEA come from the germline V gene. The CDR3 is 14 amino acids. Trimming removed 4 bases from V and 4 bases from J; junction bases left unmatched: 5. The CDR3 DNA sequence: TGCAGCGTTGCCGCGCTAGCGGGGTACAATGAGCAGTTCTTC. Translating it yields CSVAALAGYNEQFF.

The V gene is TRBV27, the J gene TRBJ1-1; 9 bases fit TRBD1. V shed 2 bases and J 0 bases; nucleotides not matched to a gene: 7. The CDR3 totals 17 residues. Germline V gene lookup returns CDR1 MNHEY and CDR2 SMNVEV (reference sequence). CDR3 bases: TGTGCCAGCAGTTTACTGGGGACAGGGAGCTTGAACACTGAAGCTTTCTTT. Translating gives CASSLLGTGSLNTEAFF.

The gene calls are TRBV6-6 and TRBJ1-2; D is unresolved. The germline V and J ends were trimmed by 6 bases and 2 bases, with 4 bases remaining between them. Germline-derived CDR1 and CDR2 are MNHNY and SVGAGI (reference sequence). This CDR3 spans 11 amino acids. CDR3 DNA sequence: TGTGCCAGCAGGGAGAACTATGGCTACACCTTC. Translating it yields CASRENYGYTF.

This chain joins TRBV9 and TRBJ2-2, with D maybe TRBD1 (5 bases). The V gene's germline CDR1 is SGDLS and CDR2 YYNGEE. Trimming removed 1 base at V and 6 bases at J, with 7 bases between. The CDR3 length is 13 residues. CDR3 bases: TGTGCCAGCAGCGTAAGGGGTGCCGGGGAGCTGTTTTTT. Translating it yields CASSVRGAGELFF.

In this sample, this clone turned up a few times. This chain uses TRBV4-1 with TRBJ2-4; D perhaps matches TRBD1 (6 bases). V lost 0 bases and J 5 bases, leaving 14 bases between the germline ends. Germline V CDR1 and CDR2: MGHRA, YSYEKL. The CDR3 is made up of 16 amino acids. CDR3 in DNA: TGCGCCAGCAGCCAAGAAATTGGGCAGGGGCAAAACATTCAGTACTTC. This translates into CASSQEIGQGQNIQYF.

The genes are TRBV11-3 and TRBJ2-1; 7 bases are a match to TRBD2. The CDR3 is made up of 14 amino acids. Germline CDR1 and CDR2: SGHNT and YENEEA. V dropped 3 bases and J dropped 5; count of bases not matched to a gene: 4. This chain's CDR3 is CASSLGGRHNEQFF. The DNA for the CDR3 is TGTGCCAGCAGCTTGGGAGGGCGGCACAATGAGCAGTTCTTC. The full variable domain, its missing parts supplied by reference TRBV11-3 and TRBJ2-1, is EAGVVQSPRYKIIEKKQPVAFWCNPISGHNTLYWYLQNLGQGPELLIRYENEEAVDDSQLPKDRFSAERLKGVDSTLKIQPAELGDSAVYLCASSLGGRHNEQFFGPGTRLTVL.

The chain joins TRBV6-1 to TRBJ2-3, with a weak D call TRBD1 (5 bases). Trimming stripped 2 bases from V and 4 bases from J, with 13 bases between. From germline, CDR1 is MNHNS and CDR2 SASEGT. The CDR3 covers 15 residues. The CDR3: CASSERGSFADTQYF. The CDR3 DNA reads as TGTGCCAGCAGTGAAAGGGGTAGCTTCGCAGATACGCAGTATTTT.

The chain is built from TRBV6-5 and TRBJ2-7; D may be TRBD2 (5 bases). The CDR3 is 13 residues long. The V gene's germline CDR1 is MNHEY and CDR2 SVGAGI. CDR3 sequence reads: CASGRASLYEQYF. CDR3 sequence (DNA): TGTGCGAGCGGTCGGGCCAGCCTTTACGAGCAGTACTTC.

The V and J genes are TRBV14 and TRBJ1-6; D is perhaps TRBD1 (6 bases). V was cut by 1 base and J by 9 bases, with 13 bases left in between. CDR1 SGHDN and CDR2 FVKESK come from the germline V gene. The CDR3 is made up of 15 amino acids. The CDR3 loop is CASSQVRGIGSPLHF. The CDR3 DNA is TGTGCCAGCAGCCAAGTAAGGGGGATTGGTTCACCCCTCCACTTT.